These T cell receptor beta chains were read from a single sample in a study of T cells after yellow fever vaccination. TCRdb ran MiXCR on the 5' RACE reads and lists one entry per CDR3 protein. The sample includes hundreds of thousands of distinct CDR3 sequences, around 8.1% of them seen just once. The sequenced sample was PBMCs, obtained roughly 47 days after the first yellow fever vaccination. The source is a man aged 18 to 30 who received the YFV17D yellow fever vaccine. CDR3s include the opening cysteine and the closing phenylalanine or tryptophan. A D gene is named only where the DNA matches it firmly. Only some rows state a clone size, as once, few, many or a class for expanded clones.

>TRBD1|TRBJ1-2|TRBV20-1|few
TGCAGTACCAATAGCGGGACAGCTAATGGCTACACCTTC
CSTNSGTANGYTF
>-|TRBJ2-3|TRBV20-1|-
TGCGGTGCTAGTCCAGGGTTGGATACGCAGTATTTT
CGASPGLDTQYF
>TRBD1|TRBJ1-2|TRBV5-1|-
TGCGCCAGCAGCTTGGGACAGGGGAAGCCATATGGCTACACCTTC
CASSLGQGKPYGYTF
>-|TRBJ2-5|TRBV21-1|many
TGTGCCAGCAGCAAACCCCCAAAACCGGGACTAGCGGCGGAAGAGACCCAGTACTTC
CASSKPPKPGLAAEETQYF
>-|TRBJ1-1|TRBV5-5|-
TGTGCCAGCAGCTTCTCCCGACCGGGGAGGAGCACTGAAGCTTTCTTT
CASSFSRPGRSTEAFF
>TRBD1|TRBJ1-5|TRBV20-1|few
TGCAGTGCTAGTCCCGGGACAGGGTACCAGCCCCAGCATTTT
CSASPGTGYQPQHF
>-|TRBJ2-2|TRBV5-1|few
TGCGCCAGCAGGGCCGGGACAGCGGGAACCGGGGAGCTGTTTTTT
CASRAGTAGTGELFF
>-|TRBJ2-1|TRBV27|few
TGTGCCAGCAGTAAGTGGGCGGGGGCCCCCGCAAATGAGCAGTTCTTC
CASSKWAGAPANEQFF
>-|TRBJ1-5|TRBV4-3|-
TGCGCCAGCAGCCAAGATATTGGGCAGCCTTACTCTGGTAAGCCCCAGCATTTT
CASSQDIGQPYSGKPQHF
>-|TRBJ2-2|TRBV29-1|-
TGCAGCGTTGCGGGGGACACCGGGGAGCTGTTTTTT
CSVAGDTGELFF
>TRBD2|TRBJ2-3|TRBV7-2|-
TGTGCCAGCAGCCGGGGGACTAGTGTTCCAGATACGCAGTATTTT
CASSRGTSVPDTQYF
>TRBD1|TRBJ2-7|TRBV20-1|few
TGCAGTGCCCACATCTGGGACAGGGGCAACGAGCAGTACTTC
CSAHIWDRGNEQYF
>-|TRBJ1-2|TRBV9|-
TGTGCCAGCAGCGCTCGGGGGGAGGGGTACTATGGCTACACCTTC
CASSARGEGYYGYTF
>-|TRBJ2-7|TRBV20-1|-
TGCAGTGCTAGAGCTTGGGGGAGATCCTACGAGCAGTACTTC
CSARAWGRSYEQYF
>-|TRBJ2-1|TRBV2|-
TGTGCCAGCAGTGAAGGGTGGCAGGGTTACCCTCAGTTCTTC
CASSEGWQGYPQFF
>TRBD1|TRBJ1-2|TRBV7-9|-
TGTGCCAGCAGGCCTATAAGACAGGGAGGAAGCTATGGCTACACCTTC
CASRPIRQGGSYGYTF
>-|TRBJ1-2|TRBV24-1|-
TGTGCCACCAGTGGTAACTATGGCTACACCTTC
CATSGNYGYTF
>TRBD2|TRBJ2-3|TRBV30|-
TGTGCCTGGAGTGTACCGGGAGCGGGGGCGAGGGATACGCAGTATTTT
CAWSVPGAGARDTQYF
>TRBD1|TRBJ1-2|TRBV12-5|-
TGTGCTAGTGGTTCCCCCGGGACAGGGGTCGATGGCTACACCTTC
CASGSPGTGVDGYTF
>-|TRBJ2-1|TRBV7-3|few
TGTGCCAGCAGCTTCCAGGGTAGGAATGAGCAGTTCTTC
CASSFQGRNEQFF
>TRBD2|TRBJ2-5|TRBV5-4|-
TGTGCCAGCAGCCTTAGCGGGGGCAGTGGAGAGACCCCGTACTTC
CASSLSGGSGETPYF
>-|TRBJ1-1|TRBV29-1|few
TGCAGCGTGGCCCAGGGGCGCACTGAAGCTTTCTTT
CSVAQGRTEAFF
>-|TRBJ2-7|TRBV18|-
TGTGCCAGCTCACCACGTGGGGTTAGGGGCAACGAGCAGTACTTC
CASSPRGVRGNEQYF
>-|TRBJ1-6|TRBV5-4|-
TGTGCCAGCAGCTTGACCGGGGCCATGGGTTCACCCCTCCACTTT
CASSLTGAMGSPLHF
>TRBD1|TRBJ2-3|TRBV5-1|few
TGCGCCAGCAGCTTCTTAGGACAGGGGGGAGATACGCAGTATTTT
CASSFLGQGGDTQYF
>-|TRBJ1-1|TRBV6-2/TRBV6-3|-
TGTGCCAGCAGTTACGGCGAGAATCCTGAAGCTTTCTTT
CASSYGENPEAFF
>-|TRBJ1-1|TRBV18|-
TGTGCCAGCTCACTTTTCGGCACTGAAGCTTTCTTT
CASSLFGTEAFF
>TRBD1|TRBJ1-2|TRBV6-1|few
TGTGCCACCGGAAGGGGGACAGGGTCCAACTATGGCTACACCTTC
CATGRGTGSNYGYTF
>-|TRBJ1-4|TRBV6-5|many
TGTGCCAGCAGCCGCCGCCCGGTCGATGAAAAACTGTTTTTT
CASSRRPVDEKLFF
>TRBD1|TRBJ1-5|TRBV12-3/TRBV12-4|-
TGTGCCAGCAGCGAAGGGACAGTTGCAGGTCAGCCCCAGCATTTT
CASSEGTVAGQPQHF
>-|TRBJ1-5|TRBV10-3|-
TGTGCCATCAGTGAGTCTAGCAATCAGCCCCAGCATTTT
CAISESSNQPQHF
>TRBD2|TRBJ2-2|TRBV4-3|-
TGCGCCAGCAGCCCCGGGGGGGTCAACGGGGAGCTGTTTTTT
CASSPGGVNGELFF
>-|TRBJ2-5|TRBV18|-
TGTGCCAGCTCACAGTCCGAGCCTCCGACCCACTTC
CASSQSEPPTHF
>TRBD2|TRBJ2-1|TRBV12-3/TRBV12-4|few
TGTGCCAGCAGTTTAAGGCGGGGGGGCGGAAACAATGAGCAGTTCTTC
CASSLRRGGGNNEQFF
>TRBD1|TRBJ2-7|TRBV5-1|-
TGCGCCAGCAGCTTGGGGTCAGGGGGTTGGTACGAGCAGTACTTC
CASSLGSGGWYEQYF
>-|TRBJ2-1|TRBV4-2|-
TGTGCCATCAGCCCCGAGGGCCTCTGCTATGAGCAGTTCTTC
CAISPEGLCYEQFF
>-|TRBJ1-6|TRBV4-2|-
TGTGCCAGCAGCGAGGACCAGGGACCCTCCCCTTCACCCCTCCACTTT
CASSEDQGPSPSPLHF
>-|TRBJ1-6|TRBV5-1|few
TGCGCCAGCACCGTCCGGAGTTCTGGGAATTCACCCCTCCACTTT
CASTVRSSGNSPLHF
>TRBD1|TRBJ2-1|TRBV20-1|many
TGCAGTGCTAGAGGGGGGACAGGGGACCTCTCCTACAATGAGCAGTTCTTC
CSARGGTGDLSYNEQFF
>TRBD1|TRBJ1-3|TRBV7-9|many
TGTGCCAGCAGCTCCGCTAGTACAGGGGTGAGCGGAAACACCATATATTTT
CASSSASTGVSGNTIYF
>-|TRBJ2-1|TRBV30|few
TGTGCCTGGTCCCGACTTAATGAGCAGTTCTTC
CAWSRLNEQFF
>-|TRBJ2-5|TRBV13|-
TGTGCCAGCAGTTCGATAGAGACCCAGTACTTC
CASSSIETQYF
>-|TRBJ1-1|TRBV4-3|many
TGCGCCAGCAGCCAAGAACATTGGGGTGAAGCTTTCTTT
CASSQEHWGEAFF
>TRBD2|TRBJ2-2|TRBV27|few
TGTGCCCGGATCACTAGCGGAGGCGGGGAGCTGTTTTTT
CARITSGGGELFF
>-|TRBJ1-2|TRBV7-2|many
TGTGCCAGCAGCTTAATGGGGAACTATGGCTACACCTTC
CASSLMGNYGYTF